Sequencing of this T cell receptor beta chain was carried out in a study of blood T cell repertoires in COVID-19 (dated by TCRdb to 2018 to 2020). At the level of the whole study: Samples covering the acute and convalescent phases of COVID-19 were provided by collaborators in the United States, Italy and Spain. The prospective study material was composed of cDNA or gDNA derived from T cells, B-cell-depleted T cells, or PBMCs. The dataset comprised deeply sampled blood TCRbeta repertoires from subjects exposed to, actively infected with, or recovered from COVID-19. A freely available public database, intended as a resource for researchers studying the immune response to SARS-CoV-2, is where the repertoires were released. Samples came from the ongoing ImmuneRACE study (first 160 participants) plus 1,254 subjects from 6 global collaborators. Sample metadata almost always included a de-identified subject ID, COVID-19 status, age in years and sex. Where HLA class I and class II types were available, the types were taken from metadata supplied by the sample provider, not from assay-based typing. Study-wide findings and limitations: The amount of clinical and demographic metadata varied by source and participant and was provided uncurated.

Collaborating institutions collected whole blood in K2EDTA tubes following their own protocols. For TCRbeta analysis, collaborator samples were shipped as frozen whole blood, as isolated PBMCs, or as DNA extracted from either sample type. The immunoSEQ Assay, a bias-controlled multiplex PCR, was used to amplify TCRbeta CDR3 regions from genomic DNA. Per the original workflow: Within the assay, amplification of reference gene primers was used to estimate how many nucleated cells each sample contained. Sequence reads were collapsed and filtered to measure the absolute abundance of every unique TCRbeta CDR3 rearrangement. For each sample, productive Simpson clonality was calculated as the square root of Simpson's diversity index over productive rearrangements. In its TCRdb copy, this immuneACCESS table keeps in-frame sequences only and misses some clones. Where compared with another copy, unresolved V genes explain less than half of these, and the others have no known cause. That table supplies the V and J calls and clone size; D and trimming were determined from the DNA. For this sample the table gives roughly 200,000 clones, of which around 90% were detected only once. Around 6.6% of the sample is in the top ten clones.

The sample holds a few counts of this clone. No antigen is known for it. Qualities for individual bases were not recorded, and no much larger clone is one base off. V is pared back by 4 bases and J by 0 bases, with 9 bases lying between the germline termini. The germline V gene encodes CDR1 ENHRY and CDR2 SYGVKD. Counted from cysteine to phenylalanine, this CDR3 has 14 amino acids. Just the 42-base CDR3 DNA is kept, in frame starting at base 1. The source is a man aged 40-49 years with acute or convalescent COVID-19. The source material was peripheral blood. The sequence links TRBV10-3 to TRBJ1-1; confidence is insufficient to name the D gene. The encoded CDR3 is CAISVRDMNTEAFF. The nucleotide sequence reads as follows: TGTGCCATCAGTGTTCGAGATATGAACACTGAAGCTTTCTTT.